The clone carrying this T cell receptor (beta chain) was seen repeatedly, ten times or more. Each CDR3 protein is one row after TCRdb ran MiXCR on the 5' RACE reads. Altogether approximately 600,000 distinct CDR3 sequences are present, around 12% being singletons, with the ten largest covering about 15%. These data are taken from a study of T cells after yellow fever vaccination. V shed 3 bases and J shed 3 bases, with 33 bases lying between them. This CDR3 is built from 22 residues. CDR1 is SGHTA, CDR2 FQGNSA, per germline. This clonotype was obtained from a man in his thirties or forties who received the YFV17D yellow fever vaccine. Sequenced material: PBMCs, taken on the day of the yellow fever booster vaccination. This chain connects TRBV7-2 to TRBJ2-4, with D tentatively TRBD1 or TRBD2 (5 bases each). The CDR3 DNA is TGTGCCAGCAGCTTCTCCGTCACGACCTTACGACGGGGTGGGACCAACAAAAACATTCAGTACTTC. This codes for CASSFSVTTLRRGGTNKNIQYF. Combining the CDR3 with reference TRBV7-2 and TRBJ2-4 gives the whole variable domain GAGVSQSPSNKVTEKGKDVELRCDPISGHTALYWYRQSLGQGLEFLIYFQGNSAPDKSGLPSDRFSAERTGGSVSTLTIQRTQQEDSAVYLCASSFSVTTLRRGGTNKNIQYFGAGTRLSVL.